The text below deals with one T cell receptor beta chain. Data came from immunoSEQ multiplex PCR; TCRdb stores just in-frame clones and leaves some out. The sample holds about 88,000 clones, more than 90% seen once. The data originate from a study of blood T cell repertoires in COVID-19. Germline values: CDR1 MNHNY, CDR2 SVGAGI (reference sequence). The CDR3 sequence is 14 residues long. Deletions cut 11 bases from V and 0 bases from J, with 17 bases between. V usage is TRBV6-6 and J usage is TRBJ2-7; D perhaps matches TRBD2 (6 bases). The origin of this receptor is a man in his 60s with acute or convalescent COVID-19. The sequenced sample consisted of peripheral blood. The CDR3 region is CASRAGTYSYEQYF. DNA for the CDR3: TGTGCCTCCCGCGCCGGGACTTACTCCTACGAGCAGTACTTC.